The entry that follows covers one T cell receptor (beta chain) sequence. What it recognizes is unknown. The CDR3 sequence is 15 residues long. Trimming pared 3 bases from V and 0 bases from J, leaving 12 bases between. The germline V gene has CDR1 SGHDT and CDR2 YYEEEE. This sample is part of a study of CD8+ T cells in alopecia areata. Study-level findings and limits: Normal skin's resident alphabeta T cells are sequenced alongside lesional scalp T cells.

CD4+ and CD8+ T cells were sorted from PBMCs. cDNA prepared by RNA extraction and subsequent reverse transcription served as the template for sequencing. Clones were read by immunoSEQ multiplex PCR, and TCRdb kept only the in-frame ones, dropping some. The profile shows 95,000 to 110,000 clones, roughly 50% of them singletons. The sequenced material came from CD4+ T cells sorted from blood. The rearrangement links TRBV5-6 to TRBJ1-1; tentatively, D is TRBD1 (6 bases). The clonotype was recovered from a human donor in good health. CDR3 loop: CASSSGQHMNTEAFF. The CDR3 DNA follows: TGTGCCAGCAGCTCAGGACAGCACATGAACACTGAAGCTTTCTTT.